This T cell receptor (beta chain) is from a study of blood T cell repertoires in COVID-19. Overall study: The United States, Italy and Spain supplied acute and convalescent COVID-19 samples. In each case, the material was cDNA or gDNA derived from T cells, B-cell-depleted T cells, or PBMCs.

This clone turned up a few times. This CDR3 is built from 15 residues. The germline CDR1 and CDR2 sequences are KGHSH and LQKENI. V was clipped by 6 bases and J by 0 bases, with 12 bases between them. In the original processing: Researchers report that nucleated cell counts were estimated from reference gene primer amplification. Profiled with immunoSEQ multiplex PCR; TCRdb holds only in-frame clones, not every one. That table supplies the V and J calls and clone size; D and trimming were determined from the DNA. The data show about 210,000 clones, around 80% seen once. This chain links TRBV18 with TRBJ1-3, with D possibly being TRBD1 (6 bases). The source of this sequence is a woman between 40 and 55 years old with acute or convalescent COVID-19. Specimen: peripheral blood. The CDR3 coding sequence is TGTGCCAGCTCGCCCAGGGGAAACTCTGGAAACACCATATATTTT. This sequence encodes CASSPRGNSGNTIYF.